Listed here are 6 T cell receptor beta chains from one sample, sequenced in a study of blood T cell repertoires in COVID-19. Some clones are missing from TCRdb's copy, which holds only in-frame ones; the method was immunoSEQ multiplex PCR. The sample includes about 170,000 clones, roughly 84% of them seen just once. The sample taken for sequencing was peripheral blood. The receptors come from a woman aged 60-75 years with acute or convalescent COVID-19.

This chain connects TRBV20-1 to TRBJ2-2; 11 positions match TRBD2. CDR1 and CDR2 (germline): DFQATT, SNEGSKA (reference sequence). The CDR3 has 15 amino acids. V was pared by 3 bases and J by 7 bases, with 7 bases of the junction left unmatched. The CDR3 reads CSASSLAGAVGELFF. The DNA for the CDR3 is TGCAGTGCTAGTTCACTAGCGGGGGCGGTCGGGGAGCTGTTTTTT.

The chain is built from TRBV2 and TRBJ2-3; TRBD2 might be the D (7 bases). The germline V gene has CDR1 SNHLY and CDR2 FYNNEI. Trimming pared 0 bases from V and 5 bases from J, leaving 15 bases between. The CDR3 has 16 amino acids. The CDR3: CASSEAWGRGLDTQYF. DNA for the CDR3: TGTGCCAGCAGTGAAGCCTGGGGGCGGGGGCTAGATACGCAGTATTTT.

The rearrangement uses TRBV30 and TRBJ1-3; maybe TRBD1 (6 bases). The CDR3 extends over 14 amino acids. With 4 bases removed from V and 0 bases from J, the gap between germline ends came to 10 bases. From germline, CDR1 is GTSNPN and CDR2 SVGIG (reference sequence). For the CDR3, the DNA is TGTGCCTGGACTTCAGGGGTCTCTGGAAACACCATATATTTT. Translated: CAWTSGVSGNTIYF.

This sequence joins TRBV6-2 or TRBV6-3 and TRBJ2-2, with 9 positions matching TRBD2. The length of the CDR3 is 20 residues. The J segment lost 4 bases and the V segment lost 0 bases, leaving 15 bases of the junction unmatched. Germline V lookup: CDR1 MNHEY, CDR2 SVGEGT. The CDR3 here is CASSYSMSGGLASGTGELFF. The CDR3 DNA follows: TGTGCCAGCAGTTACTCGATGAGCGGGGGGCTCGCCTCGGGCACCGGGGAGCTGTTTTTT.

This chain joins TRBV7-6 and TRBJ1-3; 10 bases map to TRBD1. The germline gives CDR1 SGHVS, CDR2 FNYEAQ. The trim removed 4 bases at V and 5 bases at J, leaving 8 bases unmatched. CDR3 size: 16 residues. Here the CDR3 reads CASSSGGQGMRNTIYF. In nucleotides, the CDR3 is TGTGCCAGCAGCTCCGGGGGACAGGGGATGAGAAACACCATATATTTT. Supplemented by reference TRBV7-6 and TRBJ1-3, the full variable domain reads GAGVSQSPRYKVTKRGQDVALRCDPISGHVSLYWYRQALGQGPEFLTYFNYEAQQDKSGLPNDRFSAERPEGSISTLTIQRTEQRDSAMYRCASSSGGQGMRNTIYFGEGSWLTVV.

The rearrangement uses TRBV5-6 and TRBJ1-5; TRBD1 aligns across 7 bases. Per the germline V gene, CDR1 is SGHDT and CDR2 is YYEEEE. The V gene end was trimmed by 2 bases and the J gene end by 5 bases; junction bases not matched to a gene: 10. The CDR3 spans 16 residues. The CDR3 sequence: CASSFRTGSWDQPQHF. In DNA, the CDR3 is TGTGCCAGCAGCTTCCGGACAGGTTCATGGGATCAGCCCCAGCATTTT.